Listed below are T cell receptor beta chains from one sample, sequenced in a study of blood T cell repertoires in COVID-19. The method was immunoSEQ multiplex PCR; TCRdb's version includes in-frame clones alone and lacks a portion of them. Found here are 210,000 or so clones, roughly 88% of them singletons; the top ten hold more than 3%. Sequenced: PBMCs or T cells enriched from blood (not recorded which). The source is a woman younger than 45 who had been exposed to COVID-19. Both conserved end residues are part of each CDR3. Fields, in order: D gene, V gene, J gene, clone size, CDR3 protein, CDR3 DNA. D genes are given only for firm matches. Size is omitted from some rows. Given values are once, few, many or a class for expanded clones.

TRBD2	TRBV4-1	TRBJ2-1	-	CASSQDGASGRPEQFF	TGCGCCAGCAGCCAAGATGGCGCTAGCGGGAGGCCTGAGCAGTTCTTC
-	TRBV30	TRBJ1-1	-	CAWSGGTPTTGTEAFF	TGTGCCTGGAGTGGCGGGACTCCTACTACGGGGACTGAAGCTTTCTTT
-	TRBV20-1	TRBJ2-1	-	CSARGRYEQFF	TGCAGTGCGCGAGGAAGGTATGAGCAGTTCTTC
-	TRBV15	TRBJ1-1	-	CATSRDPVGNTEAFF	TGTGCCACCAGCAGAGACCCGGTCGGGAACACTGAAGCTTTCTTT
-	TRBV6-5	TRBJ1-1	once	CASSSGRNTEAFF	TGTGCCAGCAGTTCGGGGAGGAACACTGAAGCTTTCTTT
-	TRBV12-3/TRBV12-4	TRBJ2-5	-	CASSFSSSGTQYF	TGTGCCAGCAGTTTTTCTAGCTCAGGGACCCAGTACTTC
TRBD2	TRBV28	TRBJ2-1	few	CASSLRTSGRYNEQFF	TGTGCCAGCAGTCTTCGGACTAGCGGTCGATACAATGAGCAGTTCTTC
TRBD1	TRBV5-1	TRBJ2-7	-	CASSLRTGPSSYEQYF	TGCGCCAGCAGCTTAAGGACAGGGCCCAGCTCCTACGAGCAGTACTTC
-	TRBV3-1/TRBV3-2	TRBJ1-2	-	CASSQEGGARAVYGYTF	TGTGCCAGCAGCCAAGAAGGAGGCGCAAGGGCAGTCTATGGCTACACCTTC
-	TRBV12-3/TRBV12-4	TRBJ2-3	-	CATGLYTDTQYF	TGTGCCACGGGACTGTACACAGATACGCAGTATTTT
-	TRBV7-2	TRBJ1-1	-	CASSLATGNTEAFF	TGTGCCAGCAGCTTAGCGACAGGGAACACTGAAGCTTTCTTT
TRBD1	TRBV11-2	TRBJ2-7	-	CASSLLTGPGEQYF	TGTGCCAGCAGCTTACTGACAGGGCCGGGCGAGCAGTACTTC
-	TRBV4-1	TRBJ1-5	-	CASSQEPYYQPQHF	TGCGCCAGCAGCCAAGAACCTTACTATCAGCCCCAGCATTTT
-	TRBV7-8	TRBJ2-7	-	CASSQQSTYEQYF	TGTGCCAGCAGCCAACAAAGTACCTACGAGCAGTACTTC
TRBD2	TRBV7-9	TRBJ2-5	-	CASSLAGEAFETQYF	TGTGCCAGCAGCTTGGCGGGAGAAGCTTTTGAGACCCAGTACTTC
-	TRBV18	TRBJ1-2	-	CASSPRVQKGYYGYTF	TGTGCCAGCTCACCAAGGGTACAGAAGGGGTACTATGGCTACACCTTC
-	TRBV5-1	TRBJ2-7	-	CASSGGISSYEQYF	TGCGCCAGCAGCGGAGGGATCAGCTCCTACGAGCAGTACTTC
-	TRBV21-1	TRBJ1-2	-	CASSRDRCFYGYTF	TGTGCCAGCAGCAGGGACAGGTGCTTCTATGGCTACACCTTC
TRBD1	TRBV5-6	TRBJ1-2	-	CASSSGQGIGYGYTF	TGTGCCAGCAGCTCGGGACAGGGGATTGGCTATGGCTACACCTTC
TRBD1	TRBV27	TRBJ1-5	-	CASTLEGSGQAVQPQHF	TGTGCCAGCACCCTAGAGGGGAGCGGACAGGCGGTTCAGCCCCAGCATTTT
-	TRBV5-5	TRBJ1-1	once	CASSFGQLEAFF	TGTGCCAGCAGCTTCGGACAGCTTGAAGCTTTCTTT
-	TRBV5-4	TRBJ1-1	-	CASSPYKARDTEAFF	TGTGCCAGCAGCCCTTACAAGGCACGGGACACTGAAGCTTTCTTT
-	TRBV5-1	TRBJ1-1	-	CASSPGGSLNTEAFF	TGCGCCAGCAGCCCCGGCGGCAGCTTGAACACTGAAGCTTTCTTT
-	TRBV10-3	TRBJ2-1	-	CAIRTATDYNEQFF	TGTGCCATCAGGACAGCGACCGACTACAATGAGCAGTTCTTC
TRBD2	TRBV20-1	TRBJ2-3	-	CSASPSGSSDTQYF	TGCAGTGCTAGTCCTAGCGGGAGTTCAGATACGCAGTATTTT
TRBD1	TRBV19	TRBJ1-6	once	CASTGNRGNNSPLHF	TGTGCCAGTACCGGCAACAGGGGGAATAATTCACCCCTCCACTTT
TRBD2	TRBV13	TRBJ2-3	-	CASSLDDGRNPYF	TGTGCCAGCAGCTTAGATGACGGGAGGAACCCGTATTTT
-	TRBV3-1/TRBV3-2	TRBJ2-1	-	CASSQDRQTYNEQFF	TGTGCCAGCAGCCAAGACAGGCAGACCTACAATGAGCAGTTCTTC
-	TRBV27	TRBJ1-6	-	CASRGLPYNSPLHF	TGTGCCAGTAGGGGCCTCCCCTATAATTCACCCCTCCACTTT